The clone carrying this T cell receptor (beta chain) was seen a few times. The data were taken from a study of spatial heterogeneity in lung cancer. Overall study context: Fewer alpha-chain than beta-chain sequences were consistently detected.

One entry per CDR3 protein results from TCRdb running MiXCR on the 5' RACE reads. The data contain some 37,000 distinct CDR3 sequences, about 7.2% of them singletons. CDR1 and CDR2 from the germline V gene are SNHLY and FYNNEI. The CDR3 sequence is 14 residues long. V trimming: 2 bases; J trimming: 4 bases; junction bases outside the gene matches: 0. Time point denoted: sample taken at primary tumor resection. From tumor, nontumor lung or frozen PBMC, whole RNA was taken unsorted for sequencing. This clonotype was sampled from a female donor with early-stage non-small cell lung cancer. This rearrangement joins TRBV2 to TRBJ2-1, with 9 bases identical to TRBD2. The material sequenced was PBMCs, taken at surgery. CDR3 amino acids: CASSELAGYNEQFF. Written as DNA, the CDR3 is TGTGCCAGCAGTGAACTAGCGGGATACAATGAGCAGTTCTTC.